This T cell receptor beta chain was found in a study of lymphopenia after photon versus proton radiotherapy (dated by TCRdb to between 2018 and 2021). In terms of the full investigation: The immunological effects of photon versus proton radiation therapy were compared in patients with gastrointestinal tumors who developed high-grade lymphopenia. The cohort included approximately 18 patients with gastrointestinal tumors who developed lymphopenia after receiving either photon or proton therapy. The study was designed to characterize how the impact on the immune system differs between the two radiation modalities. The full study reports these points: The survival association was assessed only in patients who died, and better survival with proton therapy was presented by the authors as a possibility rather than a demonstrated result. During treatment, patients who received proton therapy stayed relatively stable, whereas patients who received photon therapy lost naive T cells and TCR diversity and gained effector/memory populations. Across the cohort, among patients who died, a greater drop in TCR diversity after the nadir was inversely correlated with overall survival time. After the lymphocyte count nadir, photon-treated repertoires showed oligoclonal expansion, especially of CD8+ Temra cells, which drove the drop in diversity.

Comment on this clone: The antigen it recognizes is unknown. Base qualities are not recorded, but no much larger clone differs from it by a single base.

Per the germline V gene (reference sequence), LNHDA is the CDR1 and SQIVND is the CDR2. V lost 7 bases and J lost 5 bases, and the count of bases not matched to a germline gene is 8. The CDR3 numbers 14 residues from cysteine through phenylalanine. CDR3 DNA only is kept here, 42 bases in frame from base 1. Libraries came from the immunoSEQ multiplex PCR assay. Alongside multiparametric flow cytometry, deep sequencing of rearranged TCR beta loci was used to profile the T cell repertoires. In its TCRdb copy, this immuneACCESS table keeps in-frame sequences only and misses some clones. Where compared with another copy, unresolved V genes explain less than half of these, and the others have no known cause. Here the sample has 13,000 or so clones; about nine tenths occur a single time. 3.5% to 4% of the sample goes to the ten largest clones.

The TCR comes from a man between 60 and 75 years old with pancreatic cancer. This specimen consisted of peripheral blood, obtained from a patient treated with photon-based radiotherapy. This chain joins TRBV19 to TRBJ1-3, and 7 junctional nucleotides match TRBD1. The CDR3: CASKWPGQRNTIYF. The nucleotides read TGTGCCAGTAAATGGCCGGGACAGCGAAACACCATATATTTT. Reference TRBV19 and TRBJ1-3 proteins supply the regions before and after the CDR3; the full variable domain is: DGGITQSPKYLFRKEGQNVTLSCEQNLNHDAMYWYRQDPGQGLRLIYYSQIVNDFQKGDIAEGYSVSREKKESFPLTVTSAQKNPTAFYLCASKWPGQRNTIYFGEGSWLTVV.